This TCR beta chain derives from a study of blood T cell repertoires in COVID-19. Study as a whole: Acute-phase and convalescent COVID-19 samples originated in the United States, Italy and Spain. The cDNA or gDNA used as material had been derived from T cells, B-cell-depleted T cells, or PBMCs.

In the source study's methods: Amplification from reference gene primers served as the basis for estimated nucleated cell counts. TCRdb keeps only in-frame clones here, not all; method: immunoSEQ multiplex PCR. The DNA gave D and trimming, while V, J and clone size come from that table. The table lists 150,000 to 200,000 clones, more than 75% of them singletons, with about a sixth in the top ten. The CDR3 runs 15 residues. V dropped 1 base and J dropped 0; count of bases not matched to a gene: 3. Germline assignment: CDR1 SGHRS and CDR2 YFSETQ. The origin of this receptor is a man aged 60-69 years with active or convalescent COVID-19. Source material: peripheral blood. The chain employs TRBV5-1 and TRBJ1-1, with 7 nucleotides matching TRBD1. The CDR3 DNA reads TGCGCCAGCAGCTTGACGGGACAGATGAACACTGAAGCTTTCTTT. Amino acids: CASSLTGQMNTEAFF.